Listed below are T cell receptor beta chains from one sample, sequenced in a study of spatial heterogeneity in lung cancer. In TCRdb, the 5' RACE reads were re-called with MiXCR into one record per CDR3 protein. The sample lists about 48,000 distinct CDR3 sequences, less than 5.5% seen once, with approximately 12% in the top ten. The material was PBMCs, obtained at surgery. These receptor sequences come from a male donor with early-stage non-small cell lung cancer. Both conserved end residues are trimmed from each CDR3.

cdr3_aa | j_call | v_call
ASSLTGGPSNEQF | TRBJ2-1 | TRBV12-3/TRBV12-4
ASSQNDGYEQY | TRBJ2-7 | TRBV3-1
SARDRGHTEAF | TRBJ1-1 | TRBV20-1
ASSSSGVGTDTQY | TRBJ2-3 | TRBV7-2
ASTRVGLDTEAF | TRBJ1-1 | TRBV12-3/TRBV12-4
ASSRGLAGGLTDTQY | TRBJ2-3 | TRBV7-2
ASSFRTGMVYEQY | TRBJ2-7 | TRBV27
ASSLALAGTYNEQF | TRBJ2-1 | TRBV7-9
ASSFGRIQY | TRBJ2-4 | TRBV11-2
ASSALVADTQY | TRBJ2-3 | TRBV2
ASSLRLEAGDTDTQY | TRBJ2-3 | TRBV7-6
ASSFNSWTASTDTQY | TRBJ2-3 | TRBV5-6
ASSLGGEKLF | TRBJ1-4 | TRBV5-1
ASSYSKASGSSYNEQF | TRBJ2-1 | TRBV6-2/TRBV6-3
ASSYSQGNTEAF | TRBJ1-1 | TRBV6-5
ASSHPTRGETQY | TRBJ2-5 | TRBV7-2
ASSGTGTSGKMSSYNEQF | TRBJ2-1 | TRBV28
ASSQSSGSDEQF | TRBJ2-1 | TRBV6-5
ASSEQRGRYNEQF | TRBJ2-1 | TRBV2
SAPLDGSGEQY | TRBJ2-7 | TRBV20-1
ASSLGHQGAKNIQY | TRBJ2-4 | TRBV12-3/TRBV12-4
ASAHPRGLAGVVTQY | TRBJ2-5 | TRBV19
ASSLDVSNRETQY | TRBJ2-5 | TRBV5-1
AWSPGPGGNEQF | TRBJ2-1 | TRBV30
SVGASGETQY | TRBJ2-5 | TRBV29-1
SAPDRIQETQY | TRBJ2-5 | TRBV20-1
ASSSLLAGGSGANVLT | TRBJ2-6 | TRBV12-3/TRBV12-4
ASSPTRTLANYGYT | TRBJ1-2 | TRBV4-1
ASSLLRETQY | TRBJ2-5 | TRBV28